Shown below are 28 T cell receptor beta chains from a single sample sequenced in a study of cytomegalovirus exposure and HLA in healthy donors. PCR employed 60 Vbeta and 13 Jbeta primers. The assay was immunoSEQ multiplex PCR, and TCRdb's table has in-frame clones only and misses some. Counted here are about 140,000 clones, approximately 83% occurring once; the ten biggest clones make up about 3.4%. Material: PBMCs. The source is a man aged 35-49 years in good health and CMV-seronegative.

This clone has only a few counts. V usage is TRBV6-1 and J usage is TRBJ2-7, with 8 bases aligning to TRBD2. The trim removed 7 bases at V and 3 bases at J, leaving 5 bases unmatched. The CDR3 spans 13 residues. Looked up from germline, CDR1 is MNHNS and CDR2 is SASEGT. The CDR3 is CASMRREGYEQYF. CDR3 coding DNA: TGTGCCAGCATGCGACGGGAGGGCTACGAGCAGTACTTC.

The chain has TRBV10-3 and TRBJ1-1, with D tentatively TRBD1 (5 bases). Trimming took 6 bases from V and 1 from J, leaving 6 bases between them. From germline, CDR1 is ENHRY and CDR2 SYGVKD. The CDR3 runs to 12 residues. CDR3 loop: CAIRTANTEAFF. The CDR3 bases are TGTGCCATCAGGACAGCGAACACTGAAGCTTTCTTT.

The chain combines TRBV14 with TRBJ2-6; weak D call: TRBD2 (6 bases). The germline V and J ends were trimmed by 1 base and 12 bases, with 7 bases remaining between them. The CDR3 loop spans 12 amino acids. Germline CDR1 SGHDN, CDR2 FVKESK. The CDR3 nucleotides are TGTGCCAGCAGCCAAGCCGGGGGCGTCCTGACTTTC. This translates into CASSQAGGVLTF.

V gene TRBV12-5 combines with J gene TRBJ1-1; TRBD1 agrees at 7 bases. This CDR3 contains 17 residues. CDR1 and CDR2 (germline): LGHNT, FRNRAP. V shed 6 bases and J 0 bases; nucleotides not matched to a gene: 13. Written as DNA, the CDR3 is TGTGCTAGTGGGGTGGCACGGGACAGCCTTATGAACACTGAAGCTTTCTTT. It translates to CASGVARDSLMNTEAFF.

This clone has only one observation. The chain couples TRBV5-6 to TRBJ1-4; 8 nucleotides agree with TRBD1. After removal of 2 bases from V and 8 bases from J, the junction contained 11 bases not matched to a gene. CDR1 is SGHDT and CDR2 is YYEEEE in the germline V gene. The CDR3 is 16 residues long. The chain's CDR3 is CASSFGLDREGEKLFF. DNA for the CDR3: TGTGCCAGCAGCTTTGGCTTGGACAGGGAGGGCGAAAAACTGTTTTTT.

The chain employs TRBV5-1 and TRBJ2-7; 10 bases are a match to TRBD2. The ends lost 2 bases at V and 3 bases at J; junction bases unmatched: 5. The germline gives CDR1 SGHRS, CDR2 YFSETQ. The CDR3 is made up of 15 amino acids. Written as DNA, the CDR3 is TGCGCCAGCAGCTTCCAGGCTAGCGGGAGCTACGAGCAGTACTTC. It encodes CASSFQASGSYEQYF.

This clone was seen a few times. The CDR3, as DNA: TGTGCCAGCAGTGAATGGGGGGTGGGGACTGAAGCTTTCTTT. Its protein product is CASSEWGVGTEAFF. The rearrangement uses TRBV2 and TRBJ1-1; maybe TRBD1 (5 bases). The CDR3 has 14 amino acids. In germline, CDR1 is SNHLY, CDR2 FYNNEI. V lost 2 bases to trimming and J lost 5 bases, with 12 bases between them. The full variable domain, rest sourced from reference TRBV2 and TRBJ1-1, is EPEVTQTPSHQVTQMGQEVILRCVPISNHLYFYWYRQILGQKVEFLVSFYNNEISEKSEIFDDQFSVERPDGSNFTLKIRSTKLEDSAMYFCASSEWGVGTEAFFGQGTRLTVV.

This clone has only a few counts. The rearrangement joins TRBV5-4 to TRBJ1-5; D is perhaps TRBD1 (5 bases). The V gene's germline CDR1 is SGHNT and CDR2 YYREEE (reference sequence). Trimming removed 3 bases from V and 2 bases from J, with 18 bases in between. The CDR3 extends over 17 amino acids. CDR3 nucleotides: TGTGCCAGCAGCTGGGGGGGGTCCAGGGATGGCAATCAGCCCCAGCATTTT. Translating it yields CASSWGGSRDGNQPQHF.

CDR3 DNA: TGTGCCAGCAGCTTAGGGTCGGCAGGGACTAACTATGGCTACACCTTC. Translating gives CASSLGSAGTNYGYTF. This rearrangement joins TRBV7-2 to TRBJ1-2; tentatively, D is TRBD1 (5 bases). Germline values: CDR1 SGHTA, CDR2 FQGNSA. The CDR3 runs to 16 residues. Trimming removed 1 base at V and 0 bases at J, with 12 bases between.

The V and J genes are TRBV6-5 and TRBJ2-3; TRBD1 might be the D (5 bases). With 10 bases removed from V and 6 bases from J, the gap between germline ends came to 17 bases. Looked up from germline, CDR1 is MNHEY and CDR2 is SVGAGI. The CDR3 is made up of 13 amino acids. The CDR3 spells CATGRVGQDTQYF. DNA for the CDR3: TGTGCCACCGGCCGGGTGGGGCAGGATACGCAGTATTTT.

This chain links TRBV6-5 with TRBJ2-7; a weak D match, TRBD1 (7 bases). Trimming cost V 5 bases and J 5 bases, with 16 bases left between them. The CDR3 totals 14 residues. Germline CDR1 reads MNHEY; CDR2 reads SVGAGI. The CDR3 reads CASSAPGGSHEQYF. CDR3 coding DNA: TGTGCCAGCAGTGCCCCAGGGGGGTCGCACGAGCAGTACTTC.

In DNA form, the CDR3 reads TGTGCCATCAGTGAGTCAACCGGACAGGGTAGGAACTATGGCTACACCTTC. Protein product: CAISESTGQGRNYGYTF. The chain recombines TRBV10-3 with TRBJ1-2, with 8 bases fitting TRBD1. CDR1 and CDR2 (germline): ENHRY, SYGVKD. J lost 2 bases, V lost 0 bases, and 8 bases had no gene match. The CDR3 covers 17 residues.

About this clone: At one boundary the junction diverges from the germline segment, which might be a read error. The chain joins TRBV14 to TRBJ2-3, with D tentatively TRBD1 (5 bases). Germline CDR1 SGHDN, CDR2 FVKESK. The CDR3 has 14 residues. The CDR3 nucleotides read TGTGCCAGCAGCCAAAACCCAGACAGCCACCCTAGACATTTT. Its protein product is CASSQNPDSHPRHF.

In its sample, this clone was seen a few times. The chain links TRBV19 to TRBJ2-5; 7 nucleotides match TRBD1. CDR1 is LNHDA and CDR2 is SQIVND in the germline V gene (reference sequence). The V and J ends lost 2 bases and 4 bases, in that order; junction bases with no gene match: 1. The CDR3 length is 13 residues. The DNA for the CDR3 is TGTGCCAGTAGTATAAACAGGGGAGAGACCCAGTACTTC. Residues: CASSINRGETQYF.

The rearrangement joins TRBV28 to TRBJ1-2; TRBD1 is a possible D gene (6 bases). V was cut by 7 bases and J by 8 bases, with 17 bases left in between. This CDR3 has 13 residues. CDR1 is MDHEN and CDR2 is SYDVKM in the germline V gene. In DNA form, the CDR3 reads TGTGCCAGCAACGGTACCCCTGGACAGGGCTACACCTTC. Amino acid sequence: CASNGTPGQGYTF.

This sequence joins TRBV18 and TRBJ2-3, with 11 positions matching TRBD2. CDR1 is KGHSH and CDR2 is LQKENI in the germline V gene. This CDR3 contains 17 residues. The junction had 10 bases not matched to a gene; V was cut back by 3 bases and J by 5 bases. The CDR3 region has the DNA TGTGCCAGCTCACCCTTTAGCGGGGGGGCCAATGGAGATACGCAGTATTTT. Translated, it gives CASSPFSGGANGDTQYF. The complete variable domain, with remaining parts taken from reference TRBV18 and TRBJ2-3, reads NAGVMQNPRHLVRRRGQEARLRCSPMKGHSHVYWYRQLPEEGLKFMVYLQKENIIDESGMPKERFSAEFPKEGPSILRIQQVVRGDSAAYFCASSPFSGGANGDTQYFGPGTRLTVL.

The CDR3 region has the DNA TGCAGCGTTGAGGGGGGGTCAGGGCAAAACATTCAGTACTTC. The encoded protein is CSVEGGSGQNIQYF. The chain couples TRBV29-1 to TRBJ2-4, with TRBD2 matching 7 bases. Germline V gene data show CDR1 as SQVTM and CDR2 as ANQGSEA. This CDR3 is built from 14 residues. The J segment lost 5 bases and the V segment lost 3 bases, leaving 7 bases of the junction unmatched.

The CDR3 reads CASSQTENWQYF. The DNA of the CDR3 is TGTGCCAGCAGTCAGACAGAAAATTGGCAGTATTTT. This chain links TRBV5-6 with TRBJ2-3; weak D call: TRBD1 (5 bases). The CDR3 is made up of 12 amino acids. Germline CDR1 reads SGHDT; CDR2 reads YYEEEE. V was cut by 5 bases and J by 11 bases, with 15 bases left in between. Looking up the rest from reference TRBV5-6 and TRBJ2-3 gives the full variable domain: DAGVTQSPTHLIKTRGQQVTLRCSPKSGHDTVSWYQQALGQGPQFIFQYYEEEERQRGNFPDRFSGHQFPNYSSELNVNALLLGDSALYLCASSQTENWQYFGPGTRLTVL.

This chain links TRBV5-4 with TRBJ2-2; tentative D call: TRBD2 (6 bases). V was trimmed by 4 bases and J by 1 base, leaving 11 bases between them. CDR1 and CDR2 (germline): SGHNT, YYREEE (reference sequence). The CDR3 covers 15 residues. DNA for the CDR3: TGTGCCAGCAGCAGGGAGGTACGGAACACCGGGGAGCTGTTTTTT. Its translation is CASSREVRNTGELFF.

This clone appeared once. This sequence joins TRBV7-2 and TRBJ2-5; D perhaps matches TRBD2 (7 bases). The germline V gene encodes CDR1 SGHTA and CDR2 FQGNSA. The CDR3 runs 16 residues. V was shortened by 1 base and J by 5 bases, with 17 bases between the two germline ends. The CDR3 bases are TGTGCCAGCAGCTTAGTAGGAGGGGGGGCCTGGGAGACCCAGTACTTC. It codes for CASSLVGGGAWETQYF.

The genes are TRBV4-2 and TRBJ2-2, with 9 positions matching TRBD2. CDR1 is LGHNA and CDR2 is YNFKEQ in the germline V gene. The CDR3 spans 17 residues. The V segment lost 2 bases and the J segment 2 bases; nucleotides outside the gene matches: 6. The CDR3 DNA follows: TGTGCCAGCAGCCAATTTAGCGGGGGCTATAACACCGGGGAGCTGTTTTTT. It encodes CASSQFSGGYNTGELFF.

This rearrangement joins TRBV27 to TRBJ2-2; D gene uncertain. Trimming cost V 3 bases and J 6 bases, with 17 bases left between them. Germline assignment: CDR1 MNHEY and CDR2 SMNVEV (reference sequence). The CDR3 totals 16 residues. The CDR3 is CASSLGSPAVAGELFF. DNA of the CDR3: TGTGCCAGCAGTTTGGGCAGTCCTGCTGTCGCCGGGGAGCTGTTTTTT.

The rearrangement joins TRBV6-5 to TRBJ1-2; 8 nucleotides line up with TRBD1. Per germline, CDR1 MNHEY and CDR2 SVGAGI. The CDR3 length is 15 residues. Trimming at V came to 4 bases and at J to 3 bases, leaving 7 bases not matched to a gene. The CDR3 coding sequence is TGTGCCAGCAGTTCAGGACAGGGATCACACTATGGCTACACCTTC. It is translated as CASSSGQGSHYGYTF.

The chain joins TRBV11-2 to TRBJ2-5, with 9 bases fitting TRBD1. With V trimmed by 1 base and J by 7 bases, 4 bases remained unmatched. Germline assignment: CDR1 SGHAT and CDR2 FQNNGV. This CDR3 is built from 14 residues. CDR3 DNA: TGTGCCAGCAGCTTAGTACAGGGGGCCGGGACCCAGTACTTC. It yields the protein CASSLVQGAGTQYF.

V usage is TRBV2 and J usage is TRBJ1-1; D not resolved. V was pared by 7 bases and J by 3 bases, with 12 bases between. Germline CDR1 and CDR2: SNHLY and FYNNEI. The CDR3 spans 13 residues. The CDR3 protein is CASIKVRDTEAFF. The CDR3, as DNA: TGTGCCAGCATTAAAGTCCGAGACACTGAAGCTTTCTTT.

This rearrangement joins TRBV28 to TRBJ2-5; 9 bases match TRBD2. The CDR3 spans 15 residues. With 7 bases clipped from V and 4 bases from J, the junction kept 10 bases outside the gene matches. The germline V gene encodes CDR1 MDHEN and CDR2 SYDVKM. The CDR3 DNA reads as TGTGCCAGCAAGTCCGCCAGCGGGGGGAGAGAGACCCAGTACTTC. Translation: CASKSASGGRETQYF. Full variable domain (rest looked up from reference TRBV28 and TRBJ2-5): DVKVTQSSRYLVKRTGEKVFLECVQDMDHENMFWYRQDPGLGLRLIYFSYDVKMKEKGDIPEGYSVSREKKERFSLILESASTNQTSMYLCASKSASGGRETQYFGPGTRLLVL.

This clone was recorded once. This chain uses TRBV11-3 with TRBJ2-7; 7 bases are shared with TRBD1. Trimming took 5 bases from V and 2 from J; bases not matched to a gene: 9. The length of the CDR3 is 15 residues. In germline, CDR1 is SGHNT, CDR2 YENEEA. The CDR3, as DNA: TGTGCCAGCAGCACCCGACAGGGTGGTGCCTACGAGCAGTACTTC. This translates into CASSTRQGGAYEQYF. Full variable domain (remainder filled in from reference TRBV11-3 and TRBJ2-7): EAGVVQSPRYKIIEKKQPVAFWCNPISGHNTLYWYLQNLGQGPELLIRYENEEAVDDSQLPKDRFSAERLKGVDSTLKIQPAELGDSAVYLCASSTRQGGAYEQYFGPGTRLTVT.

The CDR3 DNA is TGTGCCAGCAGTGAAGCCGTGGGGGGGCAGTACTTC. Protein: CASSEAVGGQYF. The chain combines TRBV6-1 with TRBJ2-7; maybe TRBD2 (6 bases). Germline values: CDR1 MNHNS, CDR2 SASEGT. Trimming took 0 bases from V and 9 from J, leaving 9 bases between them. The CDR3 sequence is 12 residues long.